The rows below give T cell receptor beta chains drawn from one sample of a study of T-cell memory formation after mild COVID-19. One entry per CDR3 protein results from TCRdb running MiXCR on the 5' RACE reads. The table records fewer than 250,000 distinct CDR3 sequences, around 16% of them present only once. The source material was PBMCs or a T cell subset sorted from them (not recorded which). All receptors come from an adult woman who had mild COVID-19 (a few samples of this study predate the infection). Cell type and time point are not known. The CDR3 runs from the conserved cysteine through the conserved F or W. The D gene is left open where the match is weak. Expanded clones are given a class, and other clones once, few, many or no size at all.

.	TRBD1	TRBV18	TRBJ1-2	TGTGCCAGCTCACAACGGGGGCGGGACAGGGGGTCATATGACTATGGCTACACCTTC	CASSQRGRDRGSYDYGYTF
.	TRBD1	TRBV20-1	TRBJ2-7	TGCAGTGCTAGGGCCGGGACAGCCGCCTACGAGCAGTACTTC	CSARAGTAAYEQYF
.	.	TRBV5-6	TRBJ1-2	TGTGCCAGCAGCTTGTTCGGTGGCAGCTCCAACTATGGCTACACCTTC	CASSLFGGSSNYGYTF
many	TRBD1	TRBV4-1	TRBJ2-4	TGCGCCAGCAGCCAACGGACAGGGGAGAACATTCAGTACTTC	CASSQRTGENIQYF
few	.	TRBV5-1	TRBJ2-7	TGCGCCAGTAGGAAGATTGGGTACGAGCAGTACTTC	CASRKIGYEQYF
.	.	TRBV5-1	TRBJ1-1	TGCGCCAGCAGCTTGGACTCCCGGGGCACTGAAGCTTTCTTT	CASSLDSRGTEAFF
many	TRBD2	TRBV6-2/TRBV6-3	TRBJ2-1	TGTGCCAGCAGTTATTCGGGACTAGCGGGGATCTACAATGAGCAGTTCTTC	CASSYSGLAGIYNEQFF
.	.	TRBV6-1	TRBJ2-7	TGTGCCAGCAGAAACTCAGGGGCCGTGCTTCCCTACGAGCAGTACTTC	CASRNSGAVLPYEQYF
.	.	TRBV10-3	TRBJ1-1	TGTGCCATCAGTGCCGACGCCCAACTGAACACTGAAGCTTTCTTT	CAISADAQLNTEAFF
few	.	TRBV29-1	TRBJ1-1	TGCAGCGTTGATATCGGTGTATGGGCCAGATTT	CSVDIGVWARF
few	.	TRBV18	TRBJ2-1	TGTGCCAGCTCACCGTTCTCCTACAATGAGCAGTTCTTC	CASSPFSYNEQFF
.	TRBD1	TRBV7-2	TRBJ2-2	TGTGCCGGCAGCTTGGACAGGGCTTTAACCGGGGAGCTGTTTTTT	CAGSLDRALTGELFF
few	.	TRBV12-3/TRBV12-4	TRBJ1-1	TGTGCCAGCAACTACGGACAGAAAAACACTGAAGCTTTCTTT	CASNYGQKNTEAFF
.	.	TRBV12-3/TRBV12-4	TRBJ1-1	TGTGCCAGCAGTTTATCCGTTGACAGGACCTATGAAGCTTTCTTT	CASSLSVDRTYEAFF
.	TRBD1	TRBV6-4	TRBJ1-5	TGTGCCAGCAGTGCCCAGGGGGAGGGCAATCAGCCCCAGCATTTT	CASSAQGEGNQPQHF
once	TRBD1	TRBV29-1	TRBJ1-1	TGCAGCACGCGAGGAGGGACAGCGAACACTGAAGCTTTCTTT	CSTRGGTANTEAFF
medium-sized	TRBD1	TRBV6-6	TRBJ1-1	TGTGCCAGCAGTAAGCCGGGACAGGGTAACACTGAAGCTTTCTTT	CASSKPGQGNTEAFF
few	TRBD2	TRBV7-6	TRBJ2-7	TGTGCCAGCAGCCTTCCCGGGACTAGCGGGACCGCCTACGAGCAGTACTTC	CASSLPGTSGTAYEQYF
.	.	TRBV12-3/TRBV12-4	TRBJ1-2	TGTGCCAGCACCCCCCGACACTATGGCTACACCTTC	CASTPRHYGYTF
.	.	TRBV27	TRBJ2-7	TGTGCCAGCACCCAGGGCGGGCTTCTCTACGAGCAGTACTTC	CASTQGGLLYEQYF
few	.	TRBV20-1	TRBJ1-1	TGCAGTGCTAGCAATACGAACACTGAAGCTTTCTTT	CSASNTNTEAFF
many	.	TRBV3-1	TRBJ2-4	TGTGCCAGCAGCCCGACCCACGGATTAGCCAAAAACATTCAGTACTTC	CASSPTHGLAKNIQYF
.	.	TRBV5-1	TRBJ2-6	TGCGCCAGCAGCTTCACAGGGCAGTCTGGGGCCAACGTCCTGACTTTC	CASSFTGQSGANVLTF
.	TRBD1	TRBV18	TRBJ1-1	TGTGCCAGCTCACCCGACAGGGGCTACACTGAAGCTTTCTTT	CASSPDRGYTEAFF
few	.	TRBV29-1	TRBJ2-1	TGCAGCGTAACCCGCGGACTCCACTCCTACAATGAGCAGTTCTTC	CSVTRGLHSYNEQFF
.	.	TRBV6-5	TRBJ1-6	TGTGCCAGCAGTTACAGTCCCGGTTCGAATTCACCCCTCCACTTT	CASSYSPGSNSPLHF
.	.	TRBV6-2/TRBV6-3	TRBJ2-1	TGTGCCAGCAGGCCCACAGCCCGCTCCTACAATGAGCAGTTCTTC	CASRPTARSYNEQFF
.	.	TRBV3-1	TRBJ2-1	TGTGCCAGCAGCCAACGGTACAATGAGCAGTTCTTC	CASSQRYNEQFF
.	.	TRBV18	TRBJ2-4	TGTGCCAGCTCTCCCAACCGGATCTTAGCCAAAAACATTCAGTACTTC	CASSPNRILAKNIQYF
.	.	TRBV7-8	TRBJ2-1	TGTGCCAGCAGCGGGCCGGGACGCCCGAGCTCCTACAATGAGCAGTTCTTC	CASSGPGRPSSYNEQFF
.	TRBD2	TRBV12-3/TRBV12-4	TRBJ2-1	TGTGCCAGCAGTTTGGGCGGGGAGGGTAATGAGCAGTTCTTC	CASSLGGEGNEQFF
few	.	TRBV24-1	TRBJ2-1	TGTGCCACCAGTGATCCTGATTTGGGGGAATCGGGTTCCTACAATGAGCAGTTCTTC	CATSDPDLGESGSYNEQFF
.	TRBD2	TRBV5-1	TRBJ2-7	TGCGCCAGCAGCCAAGGGACTAGCGGGAGGGGGCAGTACTTC	CASSQGTSGRGQYF
many	TRBD1	TRBV20-1	TRBJ1-1	TGCAGTGCTTTATACCGGGACAGGGGCTATGACACTGAAGCTTTCTTT	CSALYRDRGYDTEAFF
few	.	TRBV5-1	TRBJ2-1	TGCGCCAGCAGCTTGGAGGGGTGGAATGAGCAGTTCTTC	CASSLEGWNEQFF
.	.	TRBV20-1	TRBJ1-1	TGCAGTGCTAGAGACGCAGCCAACACTGAAGCTTTCTTT	CSARDAANTEAFF
.	.	TRBV12-3/TRBV12-4	TRBJ2-2	TGTGCCAGCAGTTTGGTCCTTTCCACCGGGGAGCTGTTTTTT	CASSLVLSTGELFF
.	TRBD1	TRBV12-3/TRBV12-4	TRBJ1-4	TGTGCCAGCAGTTTATACAGGGGGGATGAAAAACTGTTTTTT	CASSLYRGDEKLFF
.	.	TRBV10-3	TRBJ2-3	TGTGCCATCAGTGAGAGGGGACGGGGGACAGATACGCAGTATTTT	CAISERGRGTDTQYF
.	.	TRBV12-3/TRBV12-4	TRBJ1-5	TGTGCCAGCAGTTATGGGGGCTTAAATCAGCCCCAGCATTTT	CASSYGGLNQPQHF
.	.	TRBV10-3	TRBJ1-1	TGTGCCATCAGTGAAGGGACTTACTACTCGAACACTGAAGCTTTCTTT	CAISEGTYYSNTEAFF
few	TRBD1	TRBV7-8	TRBJ1-2	TGTGCCAGCAGTTTAGGACAGGCAGGGGGTGGCTACACCTTC	CASSLGQAGGGYTF
.	.	TRBV6-6	TRBJ2-7	TGTGCCAGCACCCGAGGGACTTACACAGCCTACGAGCAGTACTTC	CASTRGTYTAYEQYF
many	.	TRBV29-1	TRBJ2-3	TGCAGCGTTGATCCAGCCACAGATACGCAGTATTTT	CSVDPATDTQYF
.	.	TRBV7-3	TRBJ2-2	TGTGCCAGCAGCTTAAGTAGAGACACCGGGGAGCTGTTTTTT	CASSLSRDTGELFF
few	TRBD1	TRBV6-1	TRBJ1-2	TGTGCCAGCACCCCGAGGGGACAGGTGGGCTATGGCTACACCTTC	CASTPRGQVGYGYTF
few	.	TRBV4-1	TRBJ1-4	TGCGCCAGCAGCCAGAAGGACAGTTTTAATGAAAAACTGTTTTTT	CASSQKDSFNEKLFF
.	.	TRBV18	TRBJ1-1	TGTGCCAGCTCACCACACAGGGATGAAGCTTTCTTT	CASSPHRDEAFF
few	TRBD2	TRBV2	TRBJ2-7	TGTGCCGTTGGCGGGGGGATCTACGAGCAGTACTTC	CAVGGGIYEQYF
once	.	TRBV12-3/TRBV12-4	TRBJ2-6	TGTGCCAGCAGTTTACTAGGGTGGGGCAGAACAACGGACAGCAGTGGGGCCAACGTCCTGACTTTC	CASSLLGWGRTTDSSGANVLTF
few	TRBD2	TRBV19	TRBJ2-1	TGTGCCAGTAGTAGACTAGCGGGGGGGCAGAATGAGCAGTTCTTC	CASSRLAGGQNEQFF
.	.	TRBV12-3/TRBV12-4	TRBJ1-2	TGTGCCAGCAGTTTATTGGAGGGAAATGGCTACACCTTC	CASSLLEGNGYTF